The T cell receptor (beta chain) described here comes from a study of shared clonotypes between healthy human individuals. V lost 2 bases and J lost 6, with 11 bases in between. Per the germline V gene, CDR1 is SGHNT and CDR2 is YYREEE (reference sequence). The CDR3 is 13 amino acids. In its sample, this clone was seen a few times. An assay was performed, and its level was deep. Using immunoSEQ multiplex PCR, the repertoire was profiled, and TCRdb retains in-frame clones only, with some absent. The sample contains more than 900,000 clones, approximately 80% of which appear only once. Sequenced sample: memory CD4+ T cells from PBMCs. Stated subset: CD45RA-negative fraction. The clonotype comes from a man younger than 35 in good health. Some clones in this sample may be carry-over from other donors' samples. The chain combines TRBV5-4 with TRBJ1-2; TRBD1 is a possible D gene (5 bases). This CDR3 is CASSLRGGNGYTF. The CDR3 DNA sequence: TGTGCCAGCAGCTTAAGGGGAGGCAATGGCTACACCTTC.